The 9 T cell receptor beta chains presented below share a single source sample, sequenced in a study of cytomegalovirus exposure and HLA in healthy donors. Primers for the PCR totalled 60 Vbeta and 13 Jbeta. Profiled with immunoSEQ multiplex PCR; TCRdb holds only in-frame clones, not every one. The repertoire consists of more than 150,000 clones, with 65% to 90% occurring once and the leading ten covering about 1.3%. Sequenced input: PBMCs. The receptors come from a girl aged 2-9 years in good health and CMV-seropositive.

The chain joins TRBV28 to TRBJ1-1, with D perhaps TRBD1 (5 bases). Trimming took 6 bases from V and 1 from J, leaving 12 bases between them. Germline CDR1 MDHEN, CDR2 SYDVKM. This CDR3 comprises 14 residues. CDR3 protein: CASSPGLGNTEAFF. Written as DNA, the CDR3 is TGTGCCAGCAGCCCAGGGTTAGGGAACACTGAAGCTTTCTTT.

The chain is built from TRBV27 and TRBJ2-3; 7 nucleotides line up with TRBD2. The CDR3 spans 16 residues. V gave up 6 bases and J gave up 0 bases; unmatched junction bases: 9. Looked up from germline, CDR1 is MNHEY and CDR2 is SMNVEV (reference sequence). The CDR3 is CASSPLAVESTDTQYF. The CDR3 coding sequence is TGTGCCAGCAGCCCTCTAGCGGTGGAAAGCACAGATACGCAGTATTTT.

CDR3 DNA sequence: TGTGCCAGCAGTGCCTCTGACTCGACCGGGGTCAATGAGCAGTTCTTC. As protein: CASSASDSTGVNEQFF. The gene calls are TRBV6-4 and TRBJ2-1, with a weak D call TRBD2 (5 bases). V lost 4 bases and J lost 6, with 19 bases in between. The CDR3 runs to 16 residues. The germline V gene has CDR1 MRHNA and CDR2 SNTAGT.

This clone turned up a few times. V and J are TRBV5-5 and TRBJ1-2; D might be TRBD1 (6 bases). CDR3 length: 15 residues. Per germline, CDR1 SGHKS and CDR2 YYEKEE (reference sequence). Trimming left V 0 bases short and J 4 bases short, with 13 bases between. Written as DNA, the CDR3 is TGTGCCAGCAGCTTGGGCCAGGGGCCCCTCTATGGCTACACCTTC. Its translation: CASSLGQGPLYGYTF.

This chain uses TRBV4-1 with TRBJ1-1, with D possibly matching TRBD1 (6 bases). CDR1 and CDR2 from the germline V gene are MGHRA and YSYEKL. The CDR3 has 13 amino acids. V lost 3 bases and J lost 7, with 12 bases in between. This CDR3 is CASSQTRGCEAFF. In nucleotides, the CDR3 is TGCGCCAGCAGCCAGACAAGGGGGTGTGAAGCTTTCTTT.

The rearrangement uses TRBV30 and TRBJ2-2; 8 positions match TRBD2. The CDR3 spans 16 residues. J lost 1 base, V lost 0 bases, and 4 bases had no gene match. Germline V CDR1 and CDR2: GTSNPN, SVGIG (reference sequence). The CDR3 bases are TGTGCCTGGAGTGTGACCAGCGGGAGGAACACCGGGGAGCTGTTTTTT. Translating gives CAWSVTSGRNTGELFF.

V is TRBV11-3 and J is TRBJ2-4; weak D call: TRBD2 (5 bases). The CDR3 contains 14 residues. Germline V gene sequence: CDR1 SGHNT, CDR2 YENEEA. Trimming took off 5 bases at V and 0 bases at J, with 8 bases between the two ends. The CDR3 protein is CASSPAGAKNIQYF. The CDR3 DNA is TGTGCCAGCAGCCCGGCGGGAGCCAAAAACATTCAGTACTTC.

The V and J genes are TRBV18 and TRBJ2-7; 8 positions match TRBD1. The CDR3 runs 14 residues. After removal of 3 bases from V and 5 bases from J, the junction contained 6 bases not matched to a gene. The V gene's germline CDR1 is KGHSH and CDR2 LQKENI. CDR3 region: CASSPGQGRHEQYF. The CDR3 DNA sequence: TGTGCCAGCTCACCTGGACAGGGTCGGCACGAGCAGTACTTC.

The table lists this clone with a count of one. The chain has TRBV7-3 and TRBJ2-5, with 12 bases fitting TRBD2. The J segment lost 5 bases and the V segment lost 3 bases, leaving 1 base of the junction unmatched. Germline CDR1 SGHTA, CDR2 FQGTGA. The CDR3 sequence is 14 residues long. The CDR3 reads CASSLGTSGETQYF. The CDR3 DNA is TGTGCCAGCAGCTTGGGGACTAGCGGGGAGACCCAGTACTTC.